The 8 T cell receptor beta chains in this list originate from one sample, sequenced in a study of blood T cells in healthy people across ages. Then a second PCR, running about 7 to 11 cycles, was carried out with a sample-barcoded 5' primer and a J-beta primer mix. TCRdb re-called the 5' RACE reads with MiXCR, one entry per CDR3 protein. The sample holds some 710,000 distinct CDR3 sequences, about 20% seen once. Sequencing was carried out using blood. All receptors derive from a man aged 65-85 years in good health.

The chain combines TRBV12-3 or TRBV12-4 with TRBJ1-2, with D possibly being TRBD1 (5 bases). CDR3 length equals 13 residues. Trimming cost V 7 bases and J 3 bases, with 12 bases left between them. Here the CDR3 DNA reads TGTGCCAGCACCGGGACTCCGTACTATGGCTACACCTTC. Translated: CASTGTPYYGYTF.

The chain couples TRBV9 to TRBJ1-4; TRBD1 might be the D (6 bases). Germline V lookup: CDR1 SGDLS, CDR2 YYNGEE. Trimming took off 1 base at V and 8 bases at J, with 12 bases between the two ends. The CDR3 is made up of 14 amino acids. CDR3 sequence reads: CASSVKGEEEKLFF. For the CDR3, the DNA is TGTGCCAGCAGCGTAAAGGGGGAAGAGGAAAAACTGTTTTTT.

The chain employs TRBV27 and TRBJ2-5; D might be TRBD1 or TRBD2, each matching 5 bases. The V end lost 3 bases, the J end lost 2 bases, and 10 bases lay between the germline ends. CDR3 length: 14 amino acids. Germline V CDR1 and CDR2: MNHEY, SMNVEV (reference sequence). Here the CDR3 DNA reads TGTGCCAGCAGTTTTTTGGGGGATCAAGAGACCCAGTACTTC. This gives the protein CASSFLGDQETQYF.

The CDR3, as DNA: TGTGCCACCAGCAGAGGGACAGTAAGGCCCCTCCACTTT. Protein product: CATSRGTVRPLHF. The chain recombines TRBV15 with TRBJ1-6; a weak D match, TRBD1 (6 bases). Deletions cut 1 base from V and 13 bases from J, with 11 bases between. The CDR3 is made up of 13 amino acids. CDR1 LNHNV and CDR2 YYDKDF come from the germline V gene (reference sequence).

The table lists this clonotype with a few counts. The CDR3 DNA reads TGTGCCAGCAGTACCGGTTGGGACAATGAGCAGTTCTTC. As protein: CASSTGWDNEQFF. The J gene is TRBJ2-1, the V gene TRBV7-3; no reliable D call. Germline V gene lookup returns CDR1 SGHTA and CDR2 FQGTGA. Trimming took 6 bases from V and 5 from J, leaving 11 bases between them. This CDR3 spans 13 amino acids.

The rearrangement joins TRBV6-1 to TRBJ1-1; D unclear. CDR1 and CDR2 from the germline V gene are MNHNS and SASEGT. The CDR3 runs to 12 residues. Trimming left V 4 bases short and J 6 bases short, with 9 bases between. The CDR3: CASSVLGAEAFF. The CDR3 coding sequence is TGTGCCAGCAGTGTGCTTGGAGCTGAAGCTTTCTTT.

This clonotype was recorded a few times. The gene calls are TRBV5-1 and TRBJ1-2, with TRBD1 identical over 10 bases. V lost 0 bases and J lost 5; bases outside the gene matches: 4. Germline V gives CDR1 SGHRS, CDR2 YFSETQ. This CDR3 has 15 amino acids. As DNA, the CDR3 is TGCGCCAGCAGCTTGGGACAGGGGGCCGGGTATGGCTACACCTTC. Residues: CASSLGQGAGYGYTF.

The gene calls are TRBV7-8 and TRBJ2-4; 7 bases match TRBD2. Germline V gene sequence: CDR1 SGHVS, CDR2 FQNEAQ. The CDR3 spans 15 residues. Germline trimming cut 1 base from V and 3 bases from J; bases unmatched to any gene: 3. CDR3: CASSLVGRGKNIQYF. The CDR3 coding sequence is TGTGCCAGCAGCTTAGTGGGGAGGGGCAAAAACATTCAGTACTTC.